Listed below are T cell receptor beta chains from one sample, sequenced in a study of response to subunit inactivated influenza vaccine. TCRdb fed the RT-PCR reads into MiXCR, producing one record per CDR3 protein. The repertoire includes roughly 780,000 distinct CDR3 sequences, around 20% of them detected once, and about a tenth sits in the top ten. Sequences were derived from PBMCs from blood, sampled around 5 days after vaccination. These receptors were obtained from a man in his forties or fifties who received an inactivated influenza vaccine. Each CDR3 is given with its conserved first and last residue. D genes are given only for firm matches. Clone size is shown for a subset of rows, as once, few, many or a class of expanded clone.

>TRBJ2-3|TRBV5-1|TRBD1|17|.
TGCGCCAGCAGCTTGGGACAGGGAGCCCGCCAAACAGATACGCAGTATTTT
CASSLGQGARQTDTQYF
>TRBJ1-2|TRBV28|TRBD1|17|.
TGTGCCAGCAGTTTAAAAAGGGGGACAGGGGGCCTTGATGGCTACACCTTC
CASSLKRGTGGLDGYTF
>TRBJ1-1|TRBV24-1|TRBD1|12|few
TGTGCCACCAGAGGGGGCGAGACTGAAGCTTTCTTT
CATRGGETEAFF
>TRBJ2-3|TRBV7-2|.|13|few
TGTGCCAGCAGCTCGACGGAAGGACGGAACCAGTATTTT
CASSSTEGRNQYF
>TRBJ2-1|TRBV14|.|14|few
TGTGCCAGCAGCCCTTGGACTGAAGACAATGAGCAGTTCTTC
CASSPWTEDNEQFF
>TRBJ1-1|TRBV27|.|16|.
TGTGCCAGCAGTTTAAAGGGACGGGGGGCGAACACTGAAGCTTTCTTT
CASSLKGRGANTEAFF
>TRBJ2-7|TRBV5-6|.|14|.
TGTGCCAGCAGCTTGTGGTGGAGTTCCTACGAGCAGTACTTC
CASSLWWSSYEQYF
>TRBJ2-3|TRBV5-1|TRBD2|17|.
TGCGCCAGCAGCCCCTACCTAGCGGGGGGGGGCACAGATACGCAGTATTTT
CASSPYLAGGGTDTQYF
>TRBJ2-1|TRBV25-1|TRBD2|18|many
TGTGCCAGCAGTGAATACCCTAGCGGGAGCGGGAGGTACAATGAGCAGTTCTTC
CASSEYPSGSGRYNEQFF
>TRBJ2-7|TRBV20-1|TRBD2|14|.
TGCAGTGCTATAGAAAGCGGGGGGGCCTACGAGCAGTACTTC
CSAIESGGAYEQYF
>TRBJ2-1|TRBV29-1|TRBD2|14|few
TGCAGCGTCGATGTGCGGGGGGCCTACAATGAGCAGTTCTTC
CSVDVRGAYNEQFF
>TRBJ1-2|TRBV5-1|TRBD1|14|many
TGCGCCAGCAGCTTGGGTGACAGGGGACATGGCTACACCTTC
CASSLGDRGHGYTF
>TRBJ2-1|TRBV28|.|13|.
TGTGCCAGCAGTCGTTCTGTAGCCCTTGAGCAGTTCTTC
CASSRSVALEQFF